Detailed here is one TCR beta chain. Its binding antigen is unknown. No base quality values were provided; no much bigger clone lies one nucleotide off. This entry comes from a study of cytomegalovirus exposure and HLA in healthy donors (dated by TCRdb to 2015 to 2018). Looking at the study overall: According to an earlier analysis of 550 to 700 of the donors, about 179 million T cells yielded some 110 million unique TCR beta sequences and 250 to 350 Gb of sequence data. An early release covering over 500 HLA-typed donors comprised about 320 gigabases of sequencing data and roughly 85 million unique TCR sequences. Among the roughly 430 genotyped donors, under 90% belonged to the genetic ancestry cluster associated with self-reported Caucasian donors. The study was designed to test whether signatures of past pathogen exposure could be identified by cataloging public T cell receptors. The study profiled the T cell repertoires of about 640 subjects by immunosequencing and related them to cytomegalovirus serostatus. In addition to the first cohort of approximately 670 subjects, a separate validation cohort of approximately 130 different subjects was used. To predict cytomegalovirus infection status, the study combined high-throughput TCR immunosequencing, statistical association of individual TCRs with disease status, and machine learning. In a later analysis, previously published TCR beta repertoires from hundreds of donors were re-analyzed and high-resolution HLA genotyping was added so that TCR occurrence patterns could be studied. In the later analysis, no new phenotypic data were used to find candidate immune exposures; instead, reliance was placed on TCR beta sequences and their occurrence across donors. An earlier analysis of a few hundred of the donors applied high-throughput TCR beta sequencing to assess whether each TCR beta V gene segment acted as functional or pseudogenic. Donor age, sex, ethnicity and CMV serostatus were compiled together with the repertoire data. A later genetic analysis used genome-wide SNP genotypes for about 55% of the 666 donors, treating that subset as a discovery cohort. All discovery cohort repertoires had been generated using a single sequencing platform. HLA typing covered class I and class II loci at four-digit resolution. Typing coverage varied by locus: roughly 620-640 donors for A, B, C, DRB1 and DQB1; 522 for DQA1; approximately 570 for DPA1; approximately 450 for DPB1. Four or five DR-DQ haplotypes were handled as single units for association and clustering because linkage in the cohort was strong. On average, about 200,000 unique TCR beta nucleotide sequences were sequenced per donor among about 400 genotyped donors of the cohort, with roughly 18% of those sequences being non-productive.

The cohort was made up of about 670 healthy bone marrow donors. At the time of sampling, all cohort members were nominally healthy, though unrecorded immune exposures were likely present. The donor was CMV seronegative and belonged to the group of 352 seronegative cohort members. Every donor gave a peripheral blood sample, and the peripheral blood mononuclear cells from that sample were used for TCR beta sequencing. Genomic DNA was extracted from the blood cell samples with the Qiagen DNeasy Blood Extraction Kit. Receptors were amplified or captured by the immunoSEQ multiplex PCR assay. For the multiplex PCR, a mixture combining 60 forward primers for TCR Vbeta segments and 13 reverse primers for TCR Jbeta segments was used. The CDR3 region of rearranged TCR beta genes was amplified from genomic DNA with a multiplex PCR assay. Amplified TCR beta libraries were sequenced as 87-base-pair reads on the Illumina HiSeq System. Processing in the source paper ran as follows. A later analysis tallied around 87 million unique TCR beta chains across the 700 or so repertoires, and about 10 million of those chains were shared by two or more donors. A nearest-neighbor algorithm error-corrected the raw reads and collapsed the reads into unique sequences, merging closely related sequences to remove PCR and sequencing errors. CDR3 sequences were aligned to IMGT reference sequences to assign V, D and J gene segments. For a sequence to be retained, a match of at least six nucleotides was required to both a V gene segment and a J gene segment. Rearrangements were called productive when the CDR3 lacked stop codons and stayed in frame with V and J; all others were non-productive. CDR3 was defined by IMGT convention, running from the second conserved V-encoded cysteine to the conserved J-encoded phenylalanine. The earlier analysis of 587 of the donors excluded sequences that lacked an unambiguous match to a single V gene segment. In an earlier analysis of a few hundred of the donors, V segments were called functional above 56.7% productive rearrangements and were called segregating when the between-donor standard deviation exceeded 5%. A statistical classification framework was built for diagnosing cytomegalovirus status from the catalog of TCR beta chain sequences. A later analysis assigned V and J genes by comparing TCR nucleotide sequences with IMGT/GENE-DB human TR gene sequences. A later analysis assigned CDR3 sequences and most-parsimonious VDJ recombination scenarios with the TCRdist pipeline. In a later analysis, each TCR beta chain was defined by its CDR3 amino acid sequence together with its V-gene family, and reads lacking a unique V-gene family were excluded. To address suspected cross-contamination and a sequencing artifact, a later analysis removed under 600 highly shared, low-generation-probability nucleotide sequences. For each public chain, a later analysis derived a clonal expansion index from normalized ranks of inferred template counts within each repertoire. Generation probabilities in a later analysis came from a VDJ recombination model fitted to out-of-frame rearrangements, and those results were checked against IGoR. Hypergeometric tests were used in a later analysis to score TCR-TCR, TCR-HLA and TCR-CMV co-occurrence, with a repertoire-size bias correction applied to the TCR pairs. To estimate false discovery rates, a later analysis permuted the HLA or CMV assignments 20 times. A later analysis grouped co-occurring TCRs with DBSCAN, adding TCRdist sequence similarity when clustering within HLA-allele-positive subsets. For co-occurrence clustering, repertoires with fewer than 30,000 or more than 120,000 public chains were excluded, along with five repertoires with anomalous nucleotide sharing. Entries here come from immuneACCESS through TCRdb and include only in-frame sequences with V and J called. Some clones fail to appear in such tables; in the studies checked, an unresolved V gene covers under half of the shortfall, and the cause of the remainder is unknown. For V, J and clone size, that table is used; D and trimming come from the DNA. The sample yields about 170,000 clones; about 79% were counted once. The top ten constitute 2.3% of the sample.

Study-wide findings and limitations: The presence/absence analyses assumed that sequencing depth was roughly uniform across donors, and that assumption may not be true. According to the authors, the approach could potentially be generalized to other disease states and immunological phenotypes. A cluster of highly shared sequence variants was judged likely to be a technical artifact of the sequencing pipeline. In a later analysis, HLA-associated TCR beta chains were found to be more clonally expanded and to have lower generation probabilities than equally common non-associated chains. Most CMV-associated TCR beta chains appeared to be HLA-restricted in a later analysis, and the HLA associations seemed to be driven largely by CMV exposure. In both the original and validation cohorts, the classifier was reported to diagnose cytomegalovirus status with high specificity and sensitivity. Immune exposure information for the cohort was limited to CMV serostatus. Strong co-occurrence of HLA alleles, especially DR and DQ, made assigning TCR associations to individual alleles difficult. Most TCR sequences were observed very rarely across donors, whereas some public TCRs were present in many individuals. The cohort was sequenced for TCR beta chains only, and without alpha or paired-chain data the features that could be detected were limited. A few of the identified cytomegalovirus-associated TCR beta chains were confirmed in vitro to be specific for cytomegalovirus antigens. About 15 rarely observed V segments, including chromosome 9 orphons, were excluded from the earlier analysis of about 500 of the donors because counts were too low. HLA typing was unavailable for some donors at each locus, so association tests used only the typed subset. According to a later analysis, TCR association rates differed among HLA loci, with DRB1 alleles showing the most associated TCRs and HLA-C alleles showing the fewest. An earlier analysis of some 590 of the donors showed that most TCR beta V segments appeared in productive rearrangements either about 87% or about 30% of the time, which broadly matched IMGT annotations. In a later analysis, some 17,000 TCR beta sequences were associated with specific HLA alleles at a false discovery rate of 0.05. A further reported finding was that TCR beta sequences accurately predicted the HLA-A and HLA-B alleles for most subjects in the first cohort. Correlated functional status among segregating V segments might be attributable to linkage disequilibrium, but an unknown experimental factor could not be ruled out. A later analysis reported that several top co-occurrence clusters appeared linked to parvovirus B19, influenza, CMV and Epstein-Barr virus. V-gene and J-gene trimming of TCR beta chains was associated with a missense DCLRE1C variant in a later genetic analysis, and the association was replicated in an independent cohort. A later genetic analysis reported fewer N-insertions in productive TCRs among donors in an Asian-associated ancestry cluster than the roughly 620-donor mean. The study gave a list of 150 to 200 TCR beta chains associated with cytomegalovirus.

Input material: PBMCs. This sequence was found in a woman aged 45-65 years in good health and CMV-seronegative.

The CDR3 region reads CASSYSGGGEKLFF. The nucleotide sequence is given as TGTGCCAGCAGTTACTCAGGGGGCGGTGAAAAACTGTTTTTT. The receptor chain draws on TRBV6-5 and TRBJ1-4; 7 bases in between match TRBD1. For this chain, trimming is 0 bases at the V end and 7 bases at the J end, and the number of junction bases without a gene match is 2. The CDR3 holds 14 amino acids from the cysteine to the phenylalanine. CDR3 DNA is the only sequence kept; it has 42 bases, read in frame from the first base. Sequences MNHEY (CDR1) and SVGAGI (CDR2) are obtained from the germline V gene.